Shown below are 28 T cell receptor beta chains from a single sample sequenced in a study of blood T cell repertoires in COVID-19. Some clones are missing from TCRdb's copy, which holds only in-frame ones; the method was immunoSEQ multiplex PCR. This table has 65,000 to 90,000 clones, around 82% appearing once. Input material: peripheral blood. These receptors were collected from a human donor in a cohort sampled during active COVID-19.

This clone was seen only once. The chain links TRBV7-8 to TRBJ2-2; D perhaps matches TRBD1 (7 bases). Germline CDR1 and CDR2: SGHVS and FQNEAQ. CDR3 size: 18 residues. Between the trimmed V and J ends, which lost 5 bases and 3 bases, there was a span of 22 bases. The CDR3, as DNA: TGTGCCAGCAGCCTAAGGGGGCTCCGCTGGGGGGACACCGGGGAGCTGTTTTTT. This sequence encodes CASSLRGLRWGDTGELFF.

The chain has TRBV7-3 and TRBJ1-2; the match to TRBD1 covers 7 bases. The V and J ends lost 3 bases and 4 bases, in that order; junction bases with no gene match: 17. CDR3 length: 18 amino acids. CDR1 and CDR2 from the germline V gene are SGHTA and FQGTGA. CDR3 sequence: CASSFSPELTGKGYGYTF. CDR3 in DNA: TGTGCCAGCAGCTTTTCCCCTGAATTGACAGGGAAGGGCTATGGCTACACCTTC.

J is TRBJ1-1 and V is TRBV15; no definite D call. This CDR3 is built from 14 residues. The V and J ends lost 1 base and 0 bases respectively, with 6 bases between them. Germline assignment: CDR1 LNHNV and CDR2 YYDKDF (reference sequence). CDR3 amino acids: CATSRVSVNTEAFF. CDR3 DNA sequence: TGTGCCACCAGCAGAGTTTCCGTGAACACTGAAGCTTTCTTT.

This chain connects TRBV7-6 to TRBJ2-2, with 14 bases that match TRBD2. V lost 3 bases to trimming and J lost 4 bases; unmatched junction nucleotides: 13. The CDR3 is 20 residues long. Germline V gene data show CDR1 as SGHVS and CDR2 as FNYEAQ. The CDR3 sequence: CASSFWTRLAGGPSTGELFF. CDR3 nucleotide sequence: TGTGCCAGCAGCTTTTGGACCCGACTAGCGGGGGGGCCGTCCACCGGGGAGCTGTTTTTT.

The chain employs TRBV28 and TRBJ1-5, with D tentatively TRBD1 (5 bases). The germline V gene has CDR1 MDHEN and CDR2 SYDVKM. V shed 9 bases and J shed 1 base, with 13 bases lying between them. The CDR3 is made up of 14 amino acids. In DNA, the CDR3 is TGTGCCAGTCGGACACGATCGAGCAATCAGCCCCAGCATTTT. Protein: CASRTRSSNQPQHF.

V and J are TRBV7-8 and TRBJ2-3, with TRBD2 matching over 9 bases. V was pared by 4 bases and J by 9 bases, with 20 bases of the junction left unmatched. Germline V lookup: CDR1 SGHVS, CDR2 FQNEAQ. The CDR3 is 18 residues long. As DNA, the CDR3 is TGTGCCAGCAGCTCCCTCTACCACGGTGCTAGCGGGGAAGCGACGCAGTATTTT. Its translation is CASSSLYHGASGEATQYF.

The rearrangement uses TRBV6-5 and TRBJ2-7; 7 bases are shared with TRBD1. After removal of 6 bases from V and 4 bases from J, the junction contained 9 bases not matched to a gene. Germline CDR1 reads MNHEY; CDR2 reads SVGAGI. CDR3 size: 14 residues. As DNA, the CDR3 is TGTGCCAGCAGAACCCCGACAGGGTTGTACGAGCAGTACTTC. Protein sequence: CASRTPTGLYEQYF.

This clone was seen only a few times. The gene calls are TRBV28 and TRBJ1-2; 7 bases fit TRBD1. This CDR3 has 16 residues. Trimming at V came to 1 base and at J to 10 bases, leaving 15 bases not matched to a gene. Germline V CDR1 and CDR2: MDHEN, SYDVKM. CDR3 DNA: TGTGCCAGCAGTTTATCGGCCTCGGGACAGCACACCGTCTACACCTTC. This translates into CASSLSASGQHTVYTF.

V and J are TRBV6-5 and TRBJ1-2, with TRBD1 identical over 7 bases. This CDR3 has 15 amino acids. V was pared by 0 bases and J by 1 base, with 2 bases of the junction left unmatched. Per the germline V gene, CDR1 is MNHEY and CDR2 is SVGAGI. The CDR3 protein is CASSYSGQNNYGYTF. The CDR3 region has the DNA TGTGCCAGCAGTTACTCGGGACAGAATAACTATGGCTACACCTTC.

The chain has TRBV6-1 and TRBJ1-6; no clear D. The germline CDR1 and CDR2 sequences are MNHNS and SASEGT. The CDR3 runs 14 residues. V lost 3 bases to trimming and J lost 9 bases, with 12 bases between them. In nucleotides, the CDR3 is TGTGCCAGCAGTGAGAGTGGGCAATTTTCACCCCTCCACTTT. Amino acid sequence: CASSESGQFSPLHF.

V and J are TRBV5-4 and TRBJ1-6; no definite D call. This CDR3 region has 15 residues. Germline CDR1 and CDR2: SGHNT and YYREEE (reference sequence). Deletions cut 3 bases from V and 9 bases from J, with 16 bases between. CDR3 region: CASSSGLGIGSPLHF. The CDR3 DNA is TGTGCCAGCAGCTCAGGCTTAGGTATTGGTTCACCCCTCCACTTT.

The chain couples TRBV11-2 to TRBJ1-6, with 7 bases that match TRBD1. The V segment lost 2 bases and the J segment 9 bases; nucleotides outside the gene matches: 10. Germline-derived CDR1 and CDR2 are SGHAT and FQNNGV. CDR3 length: 16 amino acids. The chain's CDR3 is CASSLSLAGGSSPLHF. CDR3 nucleotide sequence: TGTGCCAGCAGCTTATCATTGGCAGGGGGTAGTTCACCCCTCCACTTT.

This clone was picked up a small number of times. V is TRBV5-6 and J is TRBJ1-1, with TRBD1 matching over 7 bases. The length of the CDR3 is 15 residues. The V gene end was trimmed by 4 bases and the J gene end by 0 bases; junction bases not matched to a gene: 6. Germline V gene lookup returns CDR1 SGHDT and CDR2 YYEEEE. CDR3 protein: CASSLRDSLNTEAFF. Here the CDR3 DNA reads TGTGCCAGCAGCCTCCGGGACAGCCTGAACACTGAAGCTTTCTTT.

V gene TRBV29-1 combines with J gene TRBJ2-1; TRBD2 might be the D (7 bases). Germline lookup yields CDR1 SQVTM and CDR2 ANQGSEA. V gave up 7 bases and J gave up 0 bases, with 22 bases separating them. CDR3 length: 17 residues. CDR3 coding DNA: TGCAGCGCCGTGTCTGGGGGGGCGACCTACTCCTACAATGAGCAGTTCTTC. This codes for CSAVSGGATYSYNEQFF.

V is TRBV3-1 (or the pseudogene TRBV3-2) and J is TRBJ2-2; D possibly corresponds to TRBD1 (5 bases). Germline CDR1 is LGHDT and CDR2 is YNNKEL (reference sequence). This CDR3 contains 12 residues. V lost 11 bases and J lost 3, with 10 bases in between. The CDR3 DNA follows: TGTGCCGGGCAGGGATACACCGGGGAGCTGTTTTTT. It specifies CAGQGYTGELFF.

The rearrangement uses TRBV5-1 and TRBJ2-5; the D gene is possibly TRBD1 (8 bases). Trimming took 5 bases from V and 4 from J, leaving 21 bases between them. CDR1 is SGHRS and CDR2 is YFSETQ in the germline V gene. The CDR3 is 16 amino acids. The CDR3 is CASRGGSGQGSETQYF. The CDR3 DNA reads TGCGCCAGCAGGGGGGGGTCCGGACAGGGTTCAGAGACCCAGTACTTC.

In nucleotides, the CDR3 is TGTGCCAGCAGCTTGACTAGCGGATACAATGAGCAGTTCTTC. Amino acid sequence: CASSLTSGYNEQFF. The chain recombines TRBV5-6 with TRBJ2-1; 8 nucleotides agree with TRBD2. V shed 1 base, J shed 4 bases, and the junction held 1 base outside the gene matches. CDR1 and CDR2 from the germline V gene are SGHDT and YYEEEE. The CDR3 sequence is 14 residues long.

This chain joins TRBV19 and TRBJ1-2; TRBD1 might be the D (5 bases). CDR3 size: 14 residues. V lost 3 bases and J lost 4, with 12 bases in between. CDR1 is LNHDA, CDR2 SQIVND, per germline (reference sequence). CDR3 bases: TGTGCCAGTAGTATCCAGGGCCCTACCTATGGCTACACCTTC. This gives the protein CASSIQGPTYGYTF. Complete variable domain (other parts from reference TRBV19 and TRBJ1-2): DGGITQSPKYLFRKEGQNVTLSCEQNLNHDAMYWYRQDPGQGLRLIYYSQIVNDFQKGDIAEGYSVSREKKESFPLTVTSAQKNPTAFYLCASSIQGPTYGYTFGSGTRLTVV.

Here the CDR3 DNA reads TGTGCCAGCAGAAGTGGGCCTTCACCCCTCCACTTT. Amino acid sequence: CASRSGPSPLHF. This chain connects TRBV6-5 to TRBJ1-6; D gene unclear. V was shortened by 6 bases and J by 9 bases, with 9 bases between the two germline ends. Germline V gene lookup returns CDR1 MNHEY and CDR2 SVGAGI. CDR3 length: 12 residues.

V is TRBV3-1 (or the pseudogene TRBV3-2) and J is TRBJ1-6; 11 positions match TRBD1. The V and J ends lost 4 bases and 0 bases, in that order; junction bases with no gene match: 2. This CDR3 spans 17 amino acids. The germline V gene has CDR1 LGHDT and CDR2 YNNKEL (reference sequence). CDR3 sequence (DNA): TGTGCCAGCAGCCGGACAGGGGGCGCCTCCTATAATTCACCCCTCCACTTT. Its protein product is CASSRTGGASYNSPLHF.

The V call is TRBV6-5, the J call TRBJ1-2; 7 bases match TRBD1. V dropped 6 bases and J dropped 2; count of bases not matched to a gene: 3. The CDR3 is made up of 13 amino acids. Germline CDR1 and CDR2: MNHEY and SVGAGI. The CDR3 loop reads CASSRDSNYGYTF. CDR3 nucleotides: TGTGCCAGCAGCCGGGACAGCAACTATGGCTACACCTTC.

V usage is TRBV7-9 and J usage is TRBJ1-4; TRBD1 agrees at 9 bases. The J segment lost 7 bases and the V segment lost 2 bases, leaving 2 bases of the junction unmatched. Germline CDR1 reads SEHNR; CDR2 reads FQNEAQ (reference sequence). This CDR3 region has 14 residues. The CDR3 here is CASSLNRGLEKLFF. CDR3 coding DNA: TGTGCCAGCAGCTTAAACAGGGGGCTTGAAAAACTGTTTTTT.

J is TRBJ1-1 and V is TRBV6-2 or TRBV6-3, with a tentative D call TRBD1 (6 bases). V was trimmed by 2 bases and J by 0 bases, leaving 16 bases between them. The length of the CDR3 is 17 residues. Germline V CDR1 and CDR2: MNHEY, SVGEGT. The chain's CDR3 is CASSYPRGGGMNTEAFF. The DNA of the CDR3 is TGTGCCAGCAGTTACCCCCGGGGGGGCGGAATGAACACTGAAGCTTTCTTT.

The chain combines TRBV25-1 with TRBJ1-4; weak D call: TRBD1 (5 bases). The CDR3 is 15 residues long. Trimming left V 2 bases short and J 3 bases short, with 10 bases between. Germline loops: CDR1 MGHDK, CDR2 SYGVNS. In DNA form, the CDR3 reads TGTGCCAGCAGTGAAGGGGGGGAGTCTAATGAAAAACTGTTTTTT. Translated: CASSEGGESNEKLFF.

This rearrangement joins TRBV30 to TRBJ2-2; possibly TRBD2 for D (6 bases). The V end was cut by 0 bases, the J end by 4 bases, with 6 bases between. This CDR3 has 13 residues. Germline-derived CDR1 and CDR2 are GTSNPN and SVGIG (reference sequence). CDR3 nucleotides: TGTGCCTGGAGTGTGGGGGGCACCGGGGAGCTGTTTTTT. Its translation is CAWSVGGTGELFF. Full variable domain (remainder filled in from reference TRBV30 and TRBJ2-2): SQTIHQWPATLVQPVGSPLSLECTVEGTSNPNLYWYRQAAGRGLQLLFYSVGIGQISSEVPQNLSASRPQDRQFILSSKKLLLSDSGFYLCAWSVGGTGELFFGEGSRLTVL.

V usage is TRBV7-8 and J usage is TRBJ2-3; TRBD2 aligns across 10 bases. V trimming: 0 bases; J trimming: 7 bases; junction bases outside the gene matches: 1. The CDR3 totals 14 residues. Per the germline V gene, CDR1 is SGHVS and CDR2 is FQNEAQ. CDR3 amino acids: CASSLATSGNTQYF. The CDR3 DNA is TGTGCCAGCAGCTTAGCTACTAGCGGGAATACGCAGTATTTT.

This clone was seen more than once but under ten times. The chain employs TRBV5-1 and TRBJ2-2; the match to TRBD2 covers 10 bases. This CDR3 comprises 17 residues. Germline V gene sequence: CDR1 SGHRS, CDR2 YFSETQ. Trimming at V came to 5 bases and at J to 6 bases, leaving 13 bases not matched to a gene. The CDR3 loop is CASRLLPGLASSGELFF. DNA for the CDR3: TGCGCCAGCAGGTTACTCCCGGGACTAGCGTCGTCCGGGGAGCTGTTTTTT.

This clone was detected once. This chain links TRBV28 with TRBJ1-4; perhaps TRBD1 as D (5 bases). V lost 0 bases, J lost 7 bases, and 9 bases lay in between. The CDR3 sequence is 14 residues long. Germline V gene lookup returns CDR1 MDHEN and CDR2 SYDVKM. The CDR3: CASSLWGGVEKLFF. DNA for the CDR3: TGTGCCAGCAGTTTATGGGGAGGGGTTGAAAAACTGTTTTTT. Drawing the rest from reference TRBV28 and TRBJ1-4, the complete variable domain is DVKVTQSSRYLVKRTGEKVFLECVQDMDHENMFWYRQDPGLGLRLIYFSYDVKMKEKGDIPEGYSVSREKKERFSLILESASTNQTSMYLCASSLWGGVEKLFFGSGTQLSVL.